Following are 20 T cell receptor beta chains from one sample sequenced in a study of CD8+ T cells in alopecia areata. RNA, once extracted, was reverse transcribed into cDNA for use as the sequencing template. Measured with immunoSEQ multiplex PCR; TCRdb has only the in-frame clones, and not every one. The top ten hold approximately 1.5% of the sample, which has 90,000 to 100,000 clones, roughly 41% seen once. What was sequenced was CD4+ T cells sorted from blood. The receptors come from a human donor with alopecia areata.

This clone has a handful of counts. The CDR3, as DNA: TGCAGCGTTCTAGGCAGATACTCTGGGGCCAACGTCCTGACTTTC. Amino acid sequence: CSVLGRYSGANVLTF. V and J are TRBV29-1 and TRBJ2-6, with D hard to call. Trimming removed 5 bases from V and 0 bases from J, with 11 bases in between. There are 15 residues in the CDR3. Germline loops: CDR1 SQVTM, CDR2 ANQGSEA.

The J gene is TRBJ1-1, the V gene TRBV9, with D perhaps TRBD1 (6 bases). CDR1 and CDR2 from the germline V gene are SGDLS and YYNGEE. The V and J ends lost 4 bases and 0 bases respectively, with 10 bases between them. The CDR3 is 14 residues long. CDR3: CASSKGQLNTEAFF. CDR3 nucleotide sequence: TGTGCCAGCAGCAAAGGACAGCTGAACACTGAAGCTTTCTTT.

This clone was seen more than once but under ten times. The chain has TRBV5-1 and TRBJ2-2; D tentatively reads TRBD1 or TRBD2 (5 bases each). From germline, CDR1 is SGHRS and CDR2 YFSETQ. Trimming cost V 2 bases and J 4 bases, with 9 bases left between them. CDR3 length equals 14 residues. The CDR3 here is CASSLPGTTGELFF. In DNA form, the CDR3 reads TGCGCCAGCAGCTTACCAGGGACCACCGGGGAGCTGTTTTTT.

The chain recombines TRBV30 with TRBJ2-7; TRBD1 aligns across 7 bases. Germline V gene sequence: CDR1 GTSNPN, CDR2 SVGIG (reference sequence). The CDR3 sequence is 14 residues long. The junction had 11 bases not matched to a gene; V was cut back by 5 bases and J by 4 bases. The DNA for the CDR3 is TGTGCCTGGGCGCCCGGGACAGTGCTATACGAGCAGTACTTC. Translating it yields CAWAPGTVLYEQYF.

This clone was detected a few times. The V call is TRBV7-2, the J call TRBJ2-5; no clear D gene. This CDR3 is built from 14 residues. V lost 2 bases, J lost 5 bases, and 12 bases lay in between. Germline V gives CDR1 SGHTA, CDR2 FQGNSA. DNA of the CDR3: TGTGCCAGCAGCTTAACACGGGTAGACGAGACCCAGTACTTC. This gives the protein CASSLTRVDETQYF.

Concerning this clone: Because the CDR3's place on the DNA is in doubt, the DNA is left out and the CDR3 is given as listed by TCRdb. The chain has TRBV29-1 and TRBJ2-7; the DNA was not used to check the table's D call, TRBD2. Per germline, CDR1 SQVTM and CDR2 ANQGSEA. From its first to its last residue, the CDR3 has 15 amino acids. The CDR3 is CSVQFFGTYPYEQYF.

This clone was observed a few times. This chain connects TRBV28 to TRBJ2-7, with 7 bases that match TRBD1. Germline trimming cut 5 bases from V and 3 bases from J; bases unmatched to any gene: 16. The CDR3 has 17 residues. Per the germline V gene, CDR1 is MDHEN and CDR2 is SYDVKM. CDR3 in DNA: TGTGCCAGCAGTCTTAGGGGGCGAACCCAAAAAGGCTACGAGCAGTACTTC. This translates into CASSLRGRTQKGYEQYF.

The chain links TRBV27 to TRBJ2-3; TRBD2 matches at 10 bases. This CDR3 contains 19 residues. CDR1 and CDR2 from the germline V gene are MNHEY and SMNVEV (reference sequence). Trimming removed 8 bases from V and 2 bases from J; junction bases left unmatched: 19. Written as DNA, the CDR3 is TGTGCCAGCCAACGGCTGAACATCAAAAGCGGGAGGGCCACAGATACGCAGTATTTT. It encodes CASQRLNIKSGRATDTQYF.

The chain is built from TRBV2 and TRBJ2-4; D is unclear. Germline CDR1 reads SNHLY; CDR2 reads FYNNEI. Trimming removed 6 bases from V and 7 bases from J, with 7 bases in between. The CDR3 is 11 amino acids. CDR3 in amino acids: CASRTDNIQYF. CDR3 nucleotide sequence: TGTGCCAGCAGAACGGATAACATTCAGTACTTC.

The chain is built from TRBV28 and TRBJ2-7; 11 positions agree with TRBD1. Trimming took 5 bases from V and 6 from J; bases not matched to a gene: 6. This CDR3 is 14 amino acids long. Germline CDR1 is MDHEN and CDR2 is SYDVKM. CDR3: CASSPGQGAREQYF. CDR3 nucleotides: TGTGCCAGCAGTCCAGGACAGGGGGCGCGCGAGCAGTACTTC.

This rearrangement joins TRBV6-5 to TRBJ1-2, with a possible D match to TRBD1 (6 bases). CDR1 and CDR2 from the germline V gene are MNHEY and SVGAGI. Trimming stripped 2 bases from V and 5 bases from J, with 9 bases between. The CDR3 is 13 amino acids. CDR3 coding DNA: TGTGCCAGCAGTTACGGACAGCCTTATGGCTACACCTTC. Its translation is CASSYGQPYGYTF.

This chain's CDR3 is CASSESRGHSYNEQFF. The CDR3, as DNA: TGTGCCAGCAGTGAATCGAGGGGTCACTCCTACAATGAGCAGTTCTTC. This chain connects TRBV25-1 to TRBJ2-1, with D possibly being TRBD1 or TRBD2 (5 bases each). The ends were cut back, 1 base at V and 0 bases at J, with 10 bases in the middle. The V gene's germline CDR1 is MGHDK and CDR2 SYGVNS. CDR3 length equals 16 residues.

The V and J genes are TRBV30 and TRBJ2-5, with TRBD1 matching 8 bases. The length of the CDR3 is 14 residues. Germline-derived CDR1 and CDR2 are GTSNPN and SVGIG (reference sequence). V shed 3 bases and J 5 bases; nucleotides not matched to a gene: 8. Here the CDR3 reads CAWSLGQGEETQYF. CDR3 DNA sequence: TGTGCCTGGAGCCTAGGACAGGGAGAGGAGACCCAGTACTTC.

This chain connects TRBV7-9 to TRBJ2-1, with 10 positions matching TRBD2. With V trimmed by 1 base and J by 6 bases, 3 bases remained unmatched. The CDR3 runs to 15 residues. CDR1 is SEHNR, CDR2 FQNEAQ, per germline (reference sequence). As DNA, the CDR3 is TGTGCCAGCAGCTTAGGCCGACTAGCGGGCAATGAGCAGTTCTTC. Translation: CASSLGRLAGNEQFF.

This clone was counted a few times. This rearrangement joins TRBV15 to TRBJ1-2, with 9 positions matching TRBD1. Trimming removed 1 base from V and 4 bases from J; junction bases left unmatched: 4. The CDR3 sequence is 15 residues long. The germline V gene encodes CDR1 LNHNV and CDR2 YYDKDF (reference sequence). CDR3 nucleotide sequence: TGTGCCACCAGCAGAGTAGGGACAGGGAGCTATGGCTACACCTTC. Translated: CATSRVGTGSYGYTF. The whole variable domain, remainder taken from reference TRBV15 and TRBJ1-2, is DAMVIQNPRYQVTQFGKPVTLSCSQTLNHNVMYWYQQKSSQAPKLLFHYYDKDFNNEADTPDNFQSRRPNTSFCFLDIRSPGLGDTAMYLCATSRVGTGSYGYTFGSGTRLTVV.

The rearrangement uses TRBV19 and TRBJ2-2; no clear D. Germline V gene data show CDR1 as LNHDA and CDR2 as SQIVND (reference sequence). The CDR3 is 14 amino acids. V shed 8 bases and J shed 3 bases, with 13 bases lying between them. The CDR3 loop reads CASGGRRYTGELFF. DNA of the CDR3: TGTGCCAGTGGCGGCCGAAGGTACACCGGGGAGCTGTTTTTT. The full variable domain, completed using reference TRBV19 and TRBJ2-2, is DGGITQSPKYLFRKEGQNVTLSCEQNLNHDAMYWYRQDPGQGLRLIYYSQIVNDFQKGDIAEGYSVSREKKESFPLTVTSAQKNPTAFYLCASGGRRYTGELFFGEGSRLTVL.

The chain couples TRBV5-4 to TRBJ2-1; no reliable D call. V gave up 0 bases and J gave up 4 bases, with 5 bases separating them. CDR3 length: 13 amino acids. Germline loops: CDR1 SGHNT, CDR2 YYREEE (reference sequence). CDR3 protein: CASSLVPYNEQFF. The CDR3 nucleotides are TGTGCCAGCAGCTTGGTACCTTACAATGAGCAGTTCTTC.

The chain combines TRBV7-2 with TRBJ2-3; TRBD2 matches 11 bases. The germline V gene has CDR1 SGHTA and CDR2 FQGNSA. V shed 3 bases and J 2 bases; nucleotides not matched to a gene: 4. The length of the CDR3 is 16 residues. For the CDR3, the DNA is TGTGCCAGCAGCTTTAGCGGGGGGGCGAACACAGATACGCAGTATTTT. It yields the protein CASSFSGGANTDTQYF. The full variable domain, its missing parts supplied by reference TRBV7-2 and TRBJ2-3, is GAGVSQSPSNKVTEKGKDVELRCDPISGHTALYWYRQSLGQGLEFLIYFQGNSAPDKSGLPSDRFSAERTGGSVSTLTIQRTQQEDSAVYLCASSFSGGANTDTQYFGPGTRLTVL.

CDR3 coding DNA: TGCGCCAGCAGCCAAGGAATCAGGGACAGCGTCGAGCAGTACTTC. Translating gives CASSQGIRDSVEQYF. This chain joins TRBV4-3 and TRBJ2-7; 7 bases are shared with TRBD1. Trimming took 1 base from V and 6 from J; bases not matched to a gene: 9. Germline V gene lookup returns CDR1 LGHNA and CDR2 YSLEER. This CDR3 contains 15 residues.

V and J are TRBV21-1 and TRBJ2-7; TRBD1 is taken as the D call from the table, unchecked against the DNA. TRBV21-1 is a recognized pseudogene. CDR3 length: 16 amino acids. The CDR3 is CASSMWADEGAYEQYF. In DNA, the CDR3 is TGTGCCAGCAGCATGTGGGCCGACGAGGGGGCCTACGAGCAGTACTTC.